This T cell receptor (beta chain) comes out of a study of cytomegalovirus exposure and HLA in healthy donors. Study-level information: Among the roughly 400 genotyped donors, 70% to 85% were placed in the Caucasian-associated ancestry cluster. Overall study results and limits: When analyzed later, a missense DCLRE1C variant was found to be linked to TCR beta V- and J-gene trimming.

About this clone: Antigen specificity is unknown.

PCR involved 60 Vbeta and 13 Jbeta primers. TCRdb keeps only in-frame clones here, not all; method: immunoSEQ multiplex PCR. This sample has 150,000 to 250,000 clones; 85% occur once, and the top ten carry less than 2.5%. J was trimmed by 7 bases and V by 4 bases; bases with no gene match: 7. Germline V gives CDR1 MNHEY, CDR2 SVGAGI. The CDR3 totals 14 residues. The V gene is TRBV6-5, the J gene TRBJ1-5; 7 bases match TRBD1. The specimen sequenced was PBMCs. This TCR was sampled from a woman in her forties or fifties in good health and CMV-seronegative. In DNA, the CDR3 is TGTGCCAGCAGTTTTTCAGGGGGTGGACAGCCCCAGCATTTT. It encodes CASSFSGGGQPQHF.